These 7 T cell receptor beta chains came from one sample sequenced in a study of blood T cell repertoires in COVID-19. Repertoires were generated with immunoSEQ multiplex PCR, while TCRdb's copy carries only in-frame clones and drops some. The table lists fewer than 250,000 clones, about 83% of them singletons, with about 2.1% in the top ten. The sequenced sample was PBMCs or T cells enriched from blood (not recorded which). The receptors were sampled from a woman aged 45-59 years who had recovered from COVID-19.

The chain recombines TRBV6-2 or TRBV6-3 with TRBJ1-1; possibly TRBD1 for D (5 bases). Trimming removed 5 bases from V and 4 bases from J, with 23 bases in between. Germline V gene sequence: CDR1 MNHEY, CDR2 SVGEGT. The CDR3 consists of 17 residues. The CDR3 sequence: CASSHTNGWGVVTEAFF. Here the CDR3 DNA reads TGTGCCAGCAGTCATACGAACGGTTGGGGGGTTGTCACTGAAGCTTTCTTT.

The chain recombines TRBV27 with TRBJ1-5; no firm D call. Trimming left V 6 bases short and J 5 bases short, with 11 bases between. Germline V lookup: CDR1 MNHEY, CDR2 SMNVEV (reference sequence). The CDR3 covers 13 residues. The CDR3 nucleotides read TGTGCCAGCAGCACAGCCTCCTATCAGCCCCAGCATTTT. Protein sequence: CASSTASYQPQHF.

There are many counts of this clone. The chain combines TRBV6-9 with TRBJ2-2; 10 bases match TRBD1. The germline V gene encodes CDR1 MNHGY and CDR2 SVAAGI. The CDR3 has 14 residues. V shed 11 bases, J shed 3 bases, and the junction held 6 bases outside the gene matches. CDR3 amino acids: CADPTGGDTGELFF. In DNA form, the CDR3 reads TGTGCCGACCCGACAGGGGGCGACACCGGGGAGCTGTTTTTT.

In its sample, this clone was seen a few times. The chain has TRBV14 and TRBJ2-7; 8 nucleotides agree with TRBD1. Unmatched junction bases numbered 8, after V lost 4 bases and J lost 3 bases. The germline V gene has CDR1 SGHDN and CDR2 FVKESK. The CDR3 is 15 amino acids. CDR3: CASSPWDRSHYEQYF. The CDR3 nucleotides are TGTGCCAGCAGCCCTTGGGACAGGTCGCACTACGAGCAGTACTTC.

The chain couples TRBV24-1 to TRBJ2-1; 11 bases are a match to TRBD1. The germline V gene encodes CDR1 KGHDR and CDR2 SFDVKD. The CDR3 contains 17 residues. V lost 9 bases to trimming and J lost 5 bases; unmatched junction nucleotides: 14. The CDR3 sequence is CATRPGRGDRGDNEQFF. CDR3 sequence (DNA): TGTGCCACCCGCCCCGGTCGGGGGGACAGGGGGGACAATGAGCAGTTCTTC.

The V call is TRBV4-3, the J call TRBJ1-1; 7 nucleotides align to TRBD1. V shed 1 base, J shed 5 bases, and the junction held 10 bases outside the gene matches. The CDR3 is made up of 16 amino acids. Per the germline V gene, CDR1 is LGHNA and CDR2 is YSLEER. The CDR3 spells CASSQVEGQGGTEAFF. In DNA form, the CDR3 reads TGCGCCAGCAGCCAAGTCGAAGGGCAGGGGGGAACTGAAGCTTTCTTT.

This clone was observed at least ten times. The V and J genes are TRBV29-1 and TRBJ2-5, with TRBD2 matching over 10 bases. J gave up 6 bases and V 7 bases, and 8 bases lay outside the gene matches. Germline V gives CDR1 SQVTM, CDR2 ANQGSEA. CDR3 length: 13 residues. CDR3 sequence reads: CSGGLAGAKTQYF. CDR3 nucleotides: TGCAGCGGTGGGCTAGCGGGAGCCAAGACCCAGTACTTC.